A selection of T cell receptor beta chains follows, all from one sample in a study of T cell repertoires in cytomegalovirus infection. One entry per CDR3 protein results from TCRdb running MiXCR on the reads. Of about 770,000 distinct CDR3 sequences listed, roughly 29% are singletons. No antigen has been identified for these receptors. The sample consisted of cultured CD8+ T cells from PBMCs, taken from culture after CMV antigen stimulation. These TCRs come from a human donor in good health (CMV status not recorded). Some clones in this sample may be carry-over from other donors' samples. CDR3s include the opening cysteine and the closing phenylalanine or tryptophan. D genes are given only for firm matches. Expanded clones are given a class, and other clones once, few, many or no size at all.

j_gene,abundance,d_gene,v_gene,CDR3aa,CDR3nt
TRBJ2-3,-,TRBD2,TRBV20-1,CSAKLAGGPYWVASTDTQYF,TGCAGTGCTAAACTAGCGGGGGGGCCTTATTGGGTGGCAAGTACAGATACGCAGTATTTT
TRBJ2-1,few,-,TRBV6-2/TRBV6-3,CASSPTGQSYNEQFF,TGTGCCAGCAGCCCCACAGGGCAATCCTACAATGAGCAGTTCTTC
TRBJ1-1,-,TRBD1,TRBV9,CASSVGTGLGRTEAFF,TGTGCCAGCAGCGTCGGGACAGGGCTAGGGAGGACTGAAGCTTTCTTT
TRBJ2-3,once,TRBD2,TRBV12-3/TRBV12-4,CASISGGTDTQYF,TGTGCCAGCATCAGCGGGGGGACAGATACGCAGTATTTT
TRBJ1-2,few,-,TRBV27,CASSQGPGRGYTF,TGTGCCAGCAGTCAGGGTCCCGGTCGTGGCTACACCTTC
TRBJ1-6,-,TRBD1,TRBV20-1,CSARDPGQGRSPLHF,TGCAGTGCTAGAGACCCGGGACAGGGTCGTTCACCCCTCCACTTT
TRBJ2-7,-,TRBD1,TRBV7-9,CASRLPGQGSYEQYF,TGTGCCAGCAGACTCCCGGGACAGGGTTCCTACGAGCAGTACTTC
TRBJ2-1,once,-,TRBV9,CASSDRHRDHPYNEQFF,TGTGCCAGCAGCGATCGACACCGGGACCATCCCTACAATGAGCAGTTCTTC
TRBJ2-2,-,-,TRBV4-1,CASSQVDALGELFF,TGCGCCAGCAGCCAAGTGGACGCGCTTGGGGAGCTGTTTTTT
TRBJ1-1,-,TRBD1,TRBV10-3,CAISEHRGRTEAFF,TGTGCCATCAGTGAGCACAGGGGGAGAACTGAAGCTTTCTTT
TRBJ2-3,-,-,TRBV6-2/TRBV6-3,CASSLAIRYTDTQYF,TGTGCCAGCAGTTTAGCTATTCGGTACACAGATACGCAGTATTTT
TRBJ2-5,-,TRBD2,TRBV24-1,CATSDLRPGTSGGGEETQYF,TGTGCCACCAGTGATCTCCGCCCCGGGACTAGCGGGGGGGGAGAAGAGACCCAGTACTTC
TRBJ2-7,few,TRBD2,TRBV7-9,CASSLGEGQGRYEQYF,TGTGCCAGCAGCTTAGGGGAGGGTCAGGGCCGCTACGAGCAGTACTTC
TRBJ2-7,-,-,TRBV12-5,CASGPGPYYEQYF,TGTGCTAGTGGCCCCGGGCCTTACTACGAGCAGTACTTC
TRBJ2-7,many,-,TRBV5-4,CASSWGHTGYEQYF,TGTGCCAGCAGCTGGGGACATACAGGGTACGAGCAGTACTTC
TRBJ2-1,many,TRBD1,TRBV7-2,CASTLRAPGQKIDEQFF,TGTGCCAGCACCTTAAGGGCACCGGGACAGAAGATCGATGAGCAGTTCTTC
TRBJ2-2,few,-,TRBV7-9,CASTVPWQNTGELFF,TGTGCCAGCACCGTGCCTTGGCAGAACACCGGGGAGCTGTTTTTT
TRBJ1-5,-,TRBD1,TRBV19,CASSTGQGSPNQPQHF,TGTGCCAGTAGTACCGGACAGGGGAGCCCCAATCAGCCCCAGCATTTT
TRBJ2-3,few,-,TRBV29-1,CSVDSTDTQYF,TGCAGCGTTGACAGCACAGATACGCAGTATTTT
TRBJ2-2,-,-,TRBV19,CASRGKTGELFF,TGTGCCAGTAGGGGTAAAACCGGGGAGCTGTTTTTT
TRBJ1-1,-,-,TRBV15,CATSRPLVTGAFMNTEAFF,TGTGCCACCAGCAGACCATTGGTGACAGGTGCCTTTATGAACACTGAAGCTTTCTTT
TRBJ2-7,many,-,TRBV7-2,CASSWAGQLYEQYF,TGTGCCAGCAGCTGGGCCGGGCAGCTCTACGAGCAGTACTTC
TRBJ1-3,many,-,TRBV7-8,CASSRGGGRDTIYF,TGTGCCAGCAGCCGTGGAGGGGGAAGGGACACCATATATTTT
TRBJ1-5,few,-,TRBV19,CASSDPPGQPQHF,TGTGCCAGTAGTGACCCACCGGGGCAGCCCCAGCATTTT
TRBJ2-3,-,-,TRBV4-1,CASSQDASTDTQYF,TGCGCCAGCAGCCAAGATGCCAGCACAGATACGCAGTATTTT
TRBJ1-2,-,-,TRBV7-9,CASSLEGDGVYGYTF,TGTGCCAGCAGCTTAGAGGGTGACGGGGTCTATGGCTACACCTTC
TRBJ2-1,-,-,TRBV5-4,CASSLSDSPYNEQFF,TGTGCCAGCAGCTTATCGGACAGTCCCTACAATGAGCAGTTCTTC
TRBJ1-1,few,-,TRBV10-3,CAINRDKKNTEAFF,TGTGCCATCAACCGGGACAAAAAGAACACTGAAGCTTTCTTT
TRBJ1-1,-,-,TRBV6-1,CASGPGHLRDTEAFF,TGTGCCAGCGGACCGGGACACCTAAGGGACACTGAAGCTTTCTTT
TRBJ1-5,few,TRBD1,TRBV6-1,CASSSSGQGKVGNQPQHF,TGTGCCAGCAGTTCGTCGGGACAGGGGAAGGTGGGCAATCAGCCCCAGCATTTT
TRBJ1-3,few,-,TRBV6-5,CASSYSSRGENTIYF,TGTGCCAGCAGTTACTCGAGCAGGGGAGAAAACACCATATATTTT
TRBJ1-5,once,-,TRBV6-1,CASSELRDSNQPQHF,TGTGCCAGCAGTGAACTCCGGGATAGCAATCAGCCCCAGCATTTT
TRBJ1-1,few,-,TRBV12-3/TRBV12-4,CASNHYPGEEAFF,TGTGCCAGCAACCACTACCCGGGGGAGGAAGCTTTCTTT
TRBJ2-3,-,TRBD1,TRBV24-1,CAAGQGSTDTQYF,TGTGCCGCGGGACAGGGGAGCACAGATACGCAGTATTTT
TRBJ2-3,few,-,TRBV19,CASRARGDSTDTQYF,TGTGCCAGCAGGGCACGCGGGGACAGCACAGATACGCAGTATTTT
TRBJ1-1,few,TRBD1,TRBV6-2/TRBV6-3,CASSFPGTGSPEAFF,TGTGCCAGCAGTTTTCCCGGGACAGGGAGCCCTGAAGCTTTCTTT
TRBJ2-2,few,-,TRBV14,CASSQDLTGPNTGELFF,TGTGCCAGCAGCCAAGATCTAACGGGTCCGAACACCGGGGAGCTGTTTTTT
TRBJ2-5,few,-,TRBV6-2/TRBV6-3,CASSHRTRETQYF,TGTGCCAGCAGTCATCGGACTCGAGAGACCCAGTACTTC
TRBJ1-2,-,-,TRBV5-1,CASSFGGVGYGYTF,TGCGCCAGCAGCTTTGGAGGGGTTGGGTATGGCTACACCTTC
TRBJ2-2,few,TRBD1,TRBV19,CASSPRGPGQGNTGELFF,TGTGCCAGTAGTCCCAGGGGACCGGGACAGGGGAACACCGGGGAGCTGTTTTTT
TRBJ1-1,few,-,TRBV27,CASSPQENTEAFF,TGTGCCAGCAGCCCCCAAGAGAACACTGAAGCTTTCTTT
TRBJ2-1,few,TRBD2,TRBV11-2,CASSPPSGGGYEQFF,TGTGCCAGCAGCCCACCTAGCGGGGGGGGATATGAGCAGTTCTTC
TRBJ2-3,-,-,TRBV9,CAISGGYSVDTQYF,TGTGCCATCAGCGGAGGGTATTCCGTAGATACGCAGTATTTT
TRBJ2-1,-,-,TRBV4-3,CASSQDPWGSSYNEQFF,TGCGCCAGCAGCCAAGATCCCTGGGGGAGCTCCTACAATGAGCAGTTCTTC
TRBJ2-5,-,TRBD1,TRBV7-2,CASSLVIQGGETQYF,TGTGCCAGCAGCTTAGTCATACAGGGGGGTGAGACCCAGTACTTC
TRBJ2-3,-,TRBD1,TRBV5-5,CASSLGTGSDTQYF,TGTGCCAGCAGCTTGGGGACAGGGTCAGATACGCAGTATTTT